The T cell receptor beta chain described here comes from a study of T cell repertoires in ileal Crohn's disease. Germline CDR1 SGHRS, CDR2 YFSETQ. This CDR3 region has 15 residues. Losses at the gene ends were 4 bases for V and 8 bases for J; bases not matched to a gene: 12. The repertoire was sequenced with immunoSEQ multiplex PCR; TCRdb's copy has only in-frame clones and lacks some. Counted here are roughly 30,000 clones, just under 80% occurring once; the ten biggest clones make up 19%. The gene calls are TRBV5-1 and TRBJ1-1; 9 nucleotides agree with TRBD1. Sequencing used ileal tissue. The sequence came from an adult with Crohn's disease. The CDR3 DNA reads as TGCGCCAGCAGCCAAATGACGTTGGACAGGGGAGAAGCTTTCTTT. It yields the protein CASSQMTLDRGEAFF. Filled out from reference TRBV5-1 and TRBJ1-1, the complete variable domain reads KAGVTQTPRYLIKTRGQQVTLSCSPISGHRSVSWYQQTPGQGLQFLFEYFSETQRNKGNFPGRFSGRQFSNSRSEMNVSTLELGDSALYLCASSQMTLDRGEAFFGQGTRLTVV.